What follows is one T cell receptor beta chain and its context. The trim removed 5 bases at V and 1 base at J, leaving 1 base unmatched. This CDR3 is built from 13 residues. Germline loops: CDR1 MGHRA, CDR2 YSYEKL. Here immunoSEQ multiplex PCR was the method, and the copy in TCRdb shows in-frame clones only, minus some. The sample comprises almost 6,000 clones, 95% to 98% of which are singletons, and around 1.2% rests with the top ten. The data were obtained in a study of naive CD8 T cells in extremely preterm neonates. This chain connects TRBV4-1 to TRBJ2-7; 8 nucleotides align to TRBD2. The clonotype comes from a human donor in good health. Sequencing was performed on naive CD8+ T cells from blood. CDR3 in amino acids: CASSLAGSYEQYF. CDR3 in DNA: TGCGCCAGCAGCTTAGCGGGGTCCTACGAGCAGTACTTC.